Included here is one T cell receptor beta chain sequence, with context. The target of this receptor is not known. No much larger clone exists at a distance of one base, and base qualities are not known. The sample carries other DNA sequences with the same CDR3. The data belong to a study of cytotoxic CD8 clonotypes in ibrutinib-treated CLL (TCRdb year 2021). Regarding the study in general: The cohort was composed of 10 to 11 relapsed/refractory and approximately 14 treatment-naive patients; IGHV unmutated status was identified in roughly 17 patients. On average, each sample yielded some 250,000 productive templates and about 100,000 productive rearrangements. Response samples were obtained after a median of approximately eleven months of treatment, with a range of roughly 6 to 36 months. Cryopreserved peripheral blood mononuclear cells were collected before treatment, at response, and at either disease progression or sustained remission. Partial responses were observed in approximately 24 patients and complete responses in 2; after a median follow-up of roughly 62 months, remission was maintained in 15 or so patients and progression was observed in approximately 12. Of the roughly 90 people in the trial, 25 to 30 had longitudinal samples available. Study-wide conclusions, independent of this receptor: Public clonotypes were found to be uncommon and were observed to contract or remain stable during treatment; the increase in clonality was shown to reflect expansion of private clonotypes at ibrutinib response. Baseline clonality exceeded that of age-matched healthy donors and correlated strongly with circulating CD8+ T-cell counts. Clonality rose at ibrutinib response, remained stable during sustained remission, and dropped back toward baseline at progression. Lymph node repertoires were not examined, and the timing of sampling was not matched between patients in sustained remission and those whose disease progressed.

On a MiSeq, deep resolution sequencing aimed for a depth between 1 in 1 million and 1 in 200,000 T cells, with each clonotype covered 10x on average. TCR beta libraries were generated with the immunoSEQ hsTCRB Kit. The paper's data handling went like this. ImmunoSEQ Data Assistant and ImmunoSEQ Analyzer were used for data analysis, and V, D and J genes were assigned according to IMGT definitions. Clonality, which ranges from 0 to 1, was calculated as one minus the normalized Shannon entropy of productive rearrangement frequencies. Public clonotype analysis was restricted to overrepresented clonotypes comprising at least 0.05% of each patient's repertoire. Thirteen repertoires from age-matched healthy donors, obtained from immuneACCESS, served as clonality controls. TCRdb mirrors the immuneACCESS table, restricted to in-frame sequences. Some clones are absent from its copies; in checked studies, under half trace to an unresolved V gene, and the reason for the others is unknown. V and J calls and clone size come straight from that table; D and trimming were deduced from the DNA. A total of thousands of clones appear in this sample, approximately 79% of them only once. Jointly, the top ten make up roughly 3.8% of the sample.

The germline V gene (reference sequence) sets CDR1 to LNHDA and CDR2 to SQIVND. There are 13 amino acids in the CDR3, from cysteine to phenylalanine inclusive. CDR3 DNA is the only sequence kept; it has 39 bases, read in frame from the first base. A distance of 11 bases separates the germline ends of V and J, which lose 5 bases and 3 bases respectively. For TCR beta library preparation, 1.5 to 2.5 micrograms of genomic DNA was extracted from cryopreserved PBMCs. Longitudinal blood samples from CLL patients on ibrutinib monotherapy underwent high-throughput TCR beta sequencing. Patients were enrolled in a phase 2 open-label single-center ibrutinib monotherapy trial.

The chain is encoded by TRBV19 joined to TRBJ2-7, with the identity of the D gene unclear. The sample in question was PBMCs, obtained before ibrutinib treatment. The sequence derives from a human donor with chronic lymphocytic leukemia. CDR3 protein: CASSLQGHYEQYF. The sequenced DNA: TGTGCCAGTAGTCTTCAAGGGCACTACGAGCAGTACTTC.